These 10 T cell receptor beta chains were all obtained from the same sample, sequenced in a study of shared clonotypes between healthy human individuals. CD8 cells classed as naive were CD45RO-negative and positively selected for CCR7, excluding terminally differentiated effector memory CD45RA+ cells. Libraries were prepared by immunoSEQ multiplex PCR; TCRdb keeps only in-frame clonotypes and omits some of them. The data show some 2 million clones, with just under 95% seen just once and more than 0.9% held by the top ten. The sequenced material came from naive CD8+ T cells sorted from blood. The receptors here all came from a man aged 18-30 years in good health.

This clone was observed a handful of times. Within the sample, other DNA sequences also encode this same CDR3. Here the CDR3 reads CASSVGLAEYNEQFF. The CDR3 region has the DNA TGTGCCAGCAGCGTAGGTCTAGCGGAGTACAATGAGCAGTTCTTC. This chain uses TRBV9 with TRBJ2-1; 7 positions agree with TRBD2. The length of the CDR3 is 15 residues. With V trimmed by 0 bases and J by 4 bases, 4 bases remained unmatched. The germline V gene has CDR1 SGDLS and CDR2 YYNGEE.

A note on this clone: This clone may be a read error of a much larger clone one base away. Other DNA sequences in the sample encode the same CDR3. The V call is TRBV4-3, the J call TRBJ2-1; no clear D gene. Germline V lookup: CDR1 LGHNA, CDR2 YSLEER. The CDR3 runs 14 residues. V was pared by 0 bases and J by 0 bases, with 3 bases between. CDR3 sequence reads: CASSQDVSYNEQFF. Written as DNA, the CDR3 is TGCGCCAGCAGCCAAGATGTCTCCTACAATGAGCAGTTCTTC.

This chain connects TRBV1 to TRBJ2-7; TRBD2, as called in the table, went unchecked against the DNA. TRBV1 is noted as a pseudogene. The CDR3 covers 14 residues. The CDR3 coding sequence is TGCACCACCACCCTGAGGGCCAGGGAGGGCGAGCAGTACTTC. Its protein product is CTTTLRAREGEQYF.

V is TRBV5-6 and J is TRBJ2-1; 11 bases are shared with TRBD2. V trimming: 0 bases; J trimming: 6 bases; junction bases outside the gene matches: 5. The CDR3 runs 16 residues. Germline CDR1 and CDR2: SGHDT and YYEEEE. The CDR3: CASSLGLAGTVNEQFF. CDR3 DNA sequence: TGTGCCAGCAGCTTGGGACTAGCGGGAACGGTCAATGAGCAGTTCTTC.

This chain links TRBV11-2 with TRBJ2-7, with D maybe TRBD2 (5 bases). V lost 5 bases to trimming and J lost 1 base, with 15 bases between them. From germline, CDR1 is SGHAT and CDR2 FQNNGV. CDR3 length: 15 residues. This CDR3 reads CASSPPRLASYEQYF. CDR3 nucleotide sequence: TGTGCCAGCAGCCCGCCCCGCCTAGCTTCCTACGAGCAGTACTTC.

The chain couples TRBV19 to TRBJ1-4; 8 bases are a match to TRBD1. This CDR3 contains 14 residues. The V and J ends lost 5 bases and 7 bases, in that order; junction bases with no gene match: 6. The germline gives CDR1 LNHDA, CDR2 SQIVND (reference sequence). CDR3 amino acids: CASSPGQGPEKLFF. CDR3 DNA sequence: TGTGCCAGTAGTCCCGGACAGGGTCCTGAAAAACTGTTTTTT.

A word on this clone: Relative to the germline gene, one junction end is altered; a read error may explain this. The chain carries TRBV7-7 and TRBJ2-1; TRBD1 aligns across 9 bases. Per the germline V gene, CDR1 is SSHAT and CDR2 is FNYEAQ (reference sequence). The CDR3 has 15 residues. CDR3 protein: CASSPTGGPYNEQFF. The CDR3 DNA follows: TGTGCTAGCAGCCCAACAGGGGGCCCCTACAATGAGCAGTTCTTC.

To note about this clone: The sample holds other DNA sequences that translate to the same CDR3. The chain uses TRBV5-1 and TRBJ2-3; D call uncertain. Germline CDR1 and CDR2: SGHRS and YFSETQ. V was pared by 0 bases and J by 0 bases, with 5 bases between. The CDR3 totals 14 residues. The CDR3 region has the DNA TGCGCCAGCAGCTTGGAGGTTAGCACAGATACGCAGTATTTT. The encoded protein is CASSLEVSTDTQYF.

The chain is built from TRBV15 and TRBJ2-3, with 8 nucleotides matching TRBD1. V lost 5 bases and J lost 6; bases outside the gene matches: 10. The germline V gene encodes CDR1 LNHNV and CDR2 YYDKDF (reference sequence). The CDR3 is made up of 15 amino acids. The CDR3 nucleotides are TGTGCCACCAGCCTTGGGACAGGTATGGCGGATACGCAGTATTTT. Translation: CATSLGTGMADTQYF.

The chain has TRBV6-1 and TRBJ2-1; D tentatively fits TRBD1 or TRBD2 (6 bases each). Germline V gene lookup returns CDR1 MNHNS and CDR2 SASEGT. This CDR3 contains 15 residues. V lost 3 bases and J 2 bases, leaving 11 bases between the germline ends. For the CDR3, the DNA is TGTGCCAGCAGTGAGTCGGGGGCACCCTACAATGAGCAGTTCTTC. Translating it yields CASSESGAPYNEQFF.